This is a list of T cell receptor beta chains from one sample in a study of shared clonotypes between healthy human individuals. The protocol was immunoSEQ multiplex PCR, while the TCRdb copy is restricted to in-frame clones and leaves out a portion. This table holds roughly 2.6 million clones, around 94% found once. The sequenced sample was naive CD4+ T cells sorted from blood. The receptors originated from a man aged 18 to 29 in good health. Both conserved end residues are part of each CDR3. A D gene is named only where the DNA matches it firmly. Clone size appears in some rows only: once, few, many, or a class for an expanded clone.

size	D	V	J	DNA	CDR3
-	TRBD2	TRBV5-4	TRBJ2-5	TGTGCCAGCAGCCCGGGGAGGACTAGCGGGAGTAATCAGGAGACCCAGTACTTC	CASSPGRTSGSNQETQYF
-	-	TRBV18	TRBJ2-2	TGTGCCAGCTCACCAAGGGTGGCAGCGAACACCGGGGAGCTGTTTTTT	CASSPRVAANTGELFF
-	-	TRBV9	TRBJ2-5	TGTGCCAGCAGCCCCCCGGGGTCTAGCCCCCGAGAGACCCAGTACTTC	CASSPPGSSPRETQYF
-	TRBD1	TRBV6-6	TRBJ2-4	TGTGCCAGCAGGAAACAGGGGGCCCAAAACATTCAGTACTTC	CASRKQGAQNIQYF
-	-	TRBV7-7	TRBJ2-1	TGTGCTAGCAGCTCGTATCTTCACCTGACGAGATTCTCCTACAATGAGCAGTTCTTC	CASSSYLHLTRFSYNEQFF
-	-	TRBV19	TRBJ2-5	TGTGCCAGCGGACCATCGGCAGAGACCCAGTACTTC	CASGPSAETQYF
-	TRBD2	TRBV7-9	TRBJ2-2	TGTGCCAGCGCCCTGACTAGCGGCGACACCGGGGAGCTGTTTTTT	CASALTSGDTGELFF
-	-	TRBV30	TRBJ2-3	TGTGCCTGGAGTGTAGGGGGAACAGATACGCAGTATTTT	CAWSVGGTDTQYF
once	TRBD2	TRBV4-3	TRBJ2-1	TGCGCCAGCAGCCAAGAACCCCCCGGACTAGCCGTATACAATGAGCAGTTCTTC	CASSQEPPGLAVYNEQFF
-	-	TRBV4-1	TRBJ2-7	TGCGCCAGCAGGGCCGGGCCAGGATCTGGGGGCTCCTACGAGCAGTACTTC	CASRAGPGSGGSYEQYF
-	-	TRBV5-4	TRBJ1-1	TGTGCCAGCAGCTGGGACTCGAACACTGAAGCTTTCTTT	CASSWDSNTEAFF
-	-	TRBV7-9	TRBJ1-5	TGTGCCAGCAGCTATGGTTGGAATCAGCCCCAGCATTTT	CASSYGWNQPQHF